This T cell receptor beta chain was sequenced for a study of cytomegalovirus exposure and HLA in healthy donors. Germline lookup yields CDR1 SGHRS and CDR2 YFSETQ. With 0 bases clipped from V and 1 base from J, the junction kept 4 bases outside the gene matches. The CDR3 is 18 residues long. Assay used: immunoSEQ multiplex PCR; TCRdb lists only in-frame clones, some missing. The sample holds 100,000 to 150,000 clones, 75% to 90% seen once. Notes on this clone: Antigen: not known.

Points from the study as a whole: Researchers counted some 150 TCR beta chains as cytomegalovirus-associated.

This TCR came from a woman aged 18-30 years in good health and CMV-seronegative. The genes are TRBV5-1 and TRBJ2-3, with 14 bases lining up with TRBD2. Sequencing input: PBMCs. CDR3: CASSLGGLAGVGTDTQYF. The CDR3 region has the DNA TGCGCCAGCAGCTTGGGGGGACTAGCGGGAGTGGGCACAGATACGCAGTATTTT.